Listed below are T cell receptor beta chains from one sample, sequenced in a study of neurological immune-mediated disorders. Each CDR3 protein is one row after TCRdb ran MiXCR on the 5' RACE reads. Of some 18,000 distinct CDR3 sequences listed, 6% to 8% are singletons. The sequencing input was CD8+ T cells from blood. These receptors all stem from a woman aged 30 to 39 with HTLV-1-associated myelopathy (HAM/TSP). Each CDR3 is given with its conserved first and last residue. A D gene is named only where the DNA matches it firmly. Clone size is stated in some rows and not others, as once, few, many or a class when expanded.

j_call v_call clone_size d_call cdr3_nt cdr3_aa
TRBJ2-1 TRBV5-1 few TRBD2 TGCGCCAGCAGTCGCGCTAGCGGGGGGACCTACAATGAGCAGTTCTTC CASSRASGGTYNEQFF
TRBJ2-7 TRBV12-3/TRBV12-4 many NA TGTGCCAGCAGCACTGGACCCGAGCAGTACTTC CASSTGPEQYF
TRBJ2-7 TRBV6-4 medium-sized TRBD1 TGTGCCAGCAGTGCCGGGACAGGGGACTCCTACGAGCAGTACTTC CASSAGTGDSYEQYF
TRBJ2-5 TRBV3-1 many TRBD2 TGTGCCAGCAGCCAGCGACTAGCGGGGACCATACAAGAGACCCAGTACTTC CASSQRLAGTIQETQYF
TRBJ2-7 TRBV12-3/TRBV12-4 many NA TGTGCCAGCAGTCCACCCCCTGAGACAGGCTCCTACGAGCAGTACTTC CASSPPPETGSYEQYF
TRBJ2-2 TRBV5-6 many NA TGTGCCAGCAGCTTTGGGTCGAACACCGGGGAGCTGTTTTTT CASSFGSNTGELFF
TRBJ2-7 TRBV12-3/TRBV12-4 many TRBD2 TGTGCCAGCAGTTCGGGGCTAGCGGGGGGCTACAACTACGAGCAGTACTTC CASSSGLAGGYNYEQYF
TRBJ2-1 TRBV14 many NA TGTGCCAGCAGCCAAGAAGACAGGCCTGTCGCCTACAATGAGCAGTTCTTC CASSQEDRPVAYNEQFF
TRBJ1-1 TRBV7-9 many NA TGTGCCAGCAGCTCCCTCCCGGGAGACCCCCGATCCCTGAACACTGAAGCTTTCTTT CASSSLPGDPRSLNTEAFF
TRBJ1-1 TRBV30 many NA TGTGCCTGGGGCAAGTTGACTGAAGCTTTCTTT CAWGKLTEAFF
TRBJ2-3 TRBV5-1 NA TRBD1 TGCGCCAGCAGCTTCACAGGGGCCAGCACAGATACGCAGTATTTT CASSFTGASTDTQYF
TRBJ1-1 TRBV12-3/TRBV12-4 many NA TGTGCCAGCAGCCTACAACCCCCAGGGGCCGAGATCACTGAAGCTTTCTTT CASSLQPPGAEITEAFF
TRBJ2-1 TRBV20-1 many NA TGCAGTGCTAGAGATCTCAATGGGGGGGCCTTAAATGAGCAGTTCTTC CSARDLNGGALNEQFF
TRBJ2-1 TRBV5-1 medium-sized NA TGCGCCAGCAGCTTCGCCGACCTATACAATGAGCAGTTCTTC CASSFADLYNEQFF
TRBJ2-7 TRBV7-9 many TRBD1 TGTGCCAGCAGCTTCTCCGGGACAGGAGATTTCGAGCAGTACTTC CASSFSGTGDFEQYF
TRBJ1-1 TRBV5-6 many TRBD1 TGTGCCAGCAGCTTGGGGGGACAGGGGGCTGAAGCTTTCTTT CASSLGGQGAEAFF
TRBJ2-7 TRBV7-9 many NA TGTGCCAGCAGCCGAGGAAGGGAGCAGTACTTC CASSRGREQYF
TRBJ2-7 TRBV27 many TRBD2 TGTGCCAGCAGTTTATTAGCGGGGGGTTACGAGCAGTACTTC CASSLLAGGYEQYF
TRBJ2-1 TRBV7-9 many NA TGTGCCAGCAGCTTAGTCCCCGACTCCTACAATGAGCAGTTCTTC CASSLVPDSYNEQFF
TRBJ2-3 TRBV20-1 many TRBD2 TGCAGTGCTAGCGGGGGGGCGGTTACAGATACGCAGTATTTT CSASGGAVTDTQYF
TRBJ2-1 TRBV15 many TRBD1 TGTGCCACCAGCAGTAAAACAGGGGGCTCCTACAATGAGCAGTTCTTC CATSSKTGGSYNEQFF
TRBJ2-2 TRBV12-1 many NA TGTGCCAGCAGCTTTGGAGTCCGGGAATCGACTAGCGGGGGGGCGGGGAACACCGGGGAGCTGTTTTTT CASSFGVRESTSGGAGNTGELFF
TRBJ2-7 TRBV7-9 many TRBD1 TGTGCCAGCAGCTGGCCAGACAGGGCGATCTACGAGCAGTACTTC CASSWPDRAIYEQYF
TRBJ2-3 TRBV6-5 many NA TGTGCCAGCAGTTACGACACAGATACGCAGTATTTT CASSYDTDTQYF
TRBJ2-1 TRBV6-5 large TRBD2 TGTGCCAGCAGGAAAGTACTAGCGGGGGGACACAATGAGCAGTTCTTC CASRKVLAGGHNEQFF
TRBJ2-5 TRBV5-1 many NA TGCGCCAGCAGCGACGGACAGGAGACCCAGTACTTC CASSDGQETQYF
TRBJ1-2 TRBV7-9 many TRBD1 TGTGCCAGCATCACACCGACAGGGAAGAGTGGCTACACCTTC CASITPTGKSGYTF
TRBJ1-5 TRBV20-1 many NA TGCAGTGCTAGAGTAGGGGGGGGCGAGGCTCAGCCCCAGCATTTT CSARVGGGEAQPQHF
TRBJ2-3 TRBV20-1 many TRBD2 TGCAGGGCCCTTTCCGGGGCTAGCGGGGGTCCAGATACGCAGTATTTT CRALSGASGGPDTQYF
TRBJ2-7 TRBV5-5 many NA TGTGCCAGCAGCTTGGTCGGAAACCCCTACGAGCAGTACTTC CASSLVGNPYEQYF
TRBJ2-6 TRBV7-9 many NA TGTGCCAGCAGCTCCTCCAACTGGTCTGGGGCCAACGTCCTGACTTTC CASSSSNWSGANVLTF
TRBJ2-6 TRBV24-1 many NA TGTGCCACCAGTGACCCCCGACCCTCGGACGGCCCCTCTGGGGCCAACGTCCTGACTTTC CATSDPRPSDGPSGANVLTF
TRBJ2-3 TRBV7-8 many NA TGTGCCAGCAGCTTATTCGCAGATACGCAGTATTTT CASSLFADTQYF
TRBJ2-6 TRBV7-9 many NA TGTGCCAGCAGCCCAGGTTCTGGGGCGCTTGGGGCCAACGTCCTGACTTTC CASSPGSGALGANVLTF
TRBJ2-7 TRBV12-3/TRBV12-4 many NA TGTGCCAGCAGTTCAGGACTAATCCCCGAGCAGTACTTC CASSSGLIPEQYF
TRBJ1-4 TRBV5-1 once TRBD1 TGCGCCAGCAGCTGGACAGGGTCTAATGAAAAACTGTTTTTT CASSWTGSNEKLFF
TRBJ2-7 TRBV20-1 many TRBD1 TGCAGTGCTAGAGTGGCTATCGGGGACAGTTCATTCTACGAGCAGTACTTC CSARVAIGDSSFYEQYF
TRBJ2-2 TRBV30 many TRBD1 TGTGCCTGGGACGGGACAGCGAACACCGGGGAGCTGTTTTTT CAWDGTANTGELFF
TRBJ2-6 TRBV12-3/TRBV12-4 NA NA TGTGCCAGCAGCTCGGGACTCATATTCTCTGGGGCCAACGTCCTGACTTTC CASSSGLIFSGANVLTF
TRBJ2-7 TRBV7-9 many NA TGTGCCAGCAGCTCCACCATGGGGGCAGCCTACGAGCAGTACTTC CASSSTMGAAYEQYF
TRBJ2-1 TRBV20-1 many TRBD2 TGCAGTGCTAGAGATCTAACTAGCGGGGCATCCTACAATGAGCAGTTCTTC CSARDLTSGASYNEQFF
TRBJ2-7 TRBV3-1 NA NA TGTGCAAGCAGACAAGGTGATCCCCACGAGCAGTACTTC CASRQGDPHEQYF
TRBJ2-3 TRBV20-1 many NA TGCAGTGCCCCTCCTCCTTACCTACCAGGGGCAGATACGCAGTATTTT CSAPPPYLPGADTQYF
TRBJ2-7 TRBV29-1 NA NA TGCAGCGTTGAAGGGACGCAAACCTATGATCAGTACTTC CSVEGTQTYDQYF
TRBJ2-7 TRBV7-9 many NA TGTGCCAGCAGCTTAGCTTTGGACAGCACCTCCTACGAGCAGTACTTC CASSLALDSTSYEQYF
TRBJ2-1 TRBV7-9 many NA TGTGCCAGCAGACCCCGGGACACCTATGAGCAGTTCTTC CASRPRDTYEQFF
TRBJ2-7 TRBV6-5 many TRBD1 TGTGCCAGCAGTCCCGGGACAGGGTTTGACGAGCAGTACTTC CASSPGTGFDEQYF
TRBJ1-6 TRBV7-8 many TRBD1 TGTGCCAGCAGCTTCAGGGGGGAGCAAGACTCACCCCTCCACTTT CASSFRGEQDSPLHF
TRBJ2-3 TRBV20-1 many TRBD2 TGCAGTGCTAGAGATGAGCGGGGGGCCGACACAGATACGCAGTATTTT CSARDERGADTDTQYF
TRBJ2-2 TRBV5-6 medium-sized TRBD1 TGTGCCAGCAGCTTCGGGACAGGGAACACCGGGGAGCTGTTTTTT CASSFGTGNTGELFF
TRBJ2-5 TRBV27 many NA TGTGCCAGCAGTGATACTAGCAGGGGGGGCGAGACCCAGTACTTC CASSDTSRGGETQYF
TRBJ2-3 TRBV7-2 many NA TGTGCCAGCAGCTTCGGACTAATATCAGATACGCAGTATTTT CASSFGLISDTQYF